These 19 T cell receptor beta chains were all obtained from the same sample, sequenced in a study of T cell clonality in common variable immunodeficiency. The repertoire was sequenced with immunoSEQ multiplex PCR; TCRdb's copy has only in-frame clones and lacks some. The sample is made up of tens of thousands of clones, none counted only once. Sample: peripheral blood mononuclear cells. Receptors originate from a person aged 18 to 75 in good health.

This clone was picked up many times. The read terminates 3 residues ahead of where the CDR3 ends, so the germline J gene completes it. V gene TRBV30 combines with J gene TRBJ2-1; D is possibly TRBD2 (6 bases). Germline CDR1 reads GTSNPN; CDR2 reads SVGIG (reference sequence). This CDR3 spans 16 amino acids. Between the trimmed V and J ends, which lost 0 bases and 5 bases, there was a span of 17 bases. The covered CDR3 bases are TGTGCCTGGAGTGTTCCCGTGTCGGGGGTTAACAATGAG. Translation gives CAWSVPVSGVNNE. In full, the CDR3 is CAWSVPVSGVNNEQFF. The variable domain in full, with the rest retrieved from reference TRBV30 and TRBJ2-1, is SQTIHQWPATLVQPVGSPLSLECTVEGTSNPNLYWYRQAAGRGLQLLFYSVGIGQISSEVPQNLSASRPQDRQFILSSKKLLLSDSGFYLCAWSVPVSGVNNEQFFGPGTRLTVL.

This clone was seen repeatedly, ten times or more. Coverage ceases 3 residues before the CDR3 finishes, and the germline J gene fills in the end. The chain links TRBV20-1 to TRBJ1-2; TRBD1 matches 7 bases. CDR3 length: 15 amino acids. V shed 3 bases, J shed 6 bases, and the junction held 13 bases outside the gene matches. Germline V gene lookup returns CDR1 DFQATT and CDR2 SNEGSKA (reference sequence). CDR3 loop: CSASPTTGTENGYTF. Incomplete CDR3 DNA: TGCAGTGCTAGCCCTACCACCGGGACAGAAAATGGC.

This clone was observed at least ten times. The read ends 3 residues early relative to the CDR3; the germline J gene fills the gap. This chain uses TRBV18 with TRBJ2-7; D not certain. V dropped 2 bases and J dropped 6 bases, with 11 bases sitting between them. The CDR3 has 13 residues. Looked up from germline, CDR1 is KGHSH and CDR2 is LQKENI. The DNA read from the CDR3 is TGTGCCAGCTCACCAACAGCCGGTGGCGAG. It codes for CASSPTAGGE. The whole CDR3 is CASSPTAGGEQYF.

This clone has at least ten counts. The read ends 3 residues before the CDR3 terminus; that terminus is restored from the germline J gene. The chain joins TRBV12-3 or TRBV12-4 to TRBJ2-7, with 11 positions matching TRBD1. The CDR3 sequence is 16 residues long. The trim removed 5 bases at V and 6 bases at J, leaving 12 bases unmatched. The sequenced CDR3 bases are TGTGCCAGCAGTCGCGAATTTTTGGGACAGGGGGGCGAG. Amino acids: CASSREFLGQGGE. The full-length CDR3 reads as CASSREFLGQGGEQYF.

This clone appeared many times. The read terminates 3 residues before the CDR3 end, so the remaining end is supplied by the germline J gene. This chain uses TRBV7-9 with TRBJ2-5; perhaps TRBD1 as D (5 bases). Per the germline V gene, CDR1 is SEHNR and CDR2 is FQNEAQ (reference sequence). There are 15 residues in the CDR3. The ends were cut back, 7 bases at V and 0 bases at J, with 15 bases in the middle. This CDR3 is CASTTSDRNQETQYF. The covered CDR3 bases are TGTGCCAGCACGACCTCAGACAGAAACCAAGAGACC. Combining the CDR3 with reference TRBV7-9 and TRBJ2-5 gives the whole variable domain DTGVSQNPRHKITKRGQNVTFRCDPISEHNRLYWYRQTLGQGPEFLTYFQNEAQLEKSRLLSDRFSAERPKGSFSTLEIQRTEQGDSAMYLCASTTSDRNQETQYFGPGTRLLVL.

This clone was seen ten or more times. Read data end 3 residues before the CDR3 end; the end is taken from the germline J gene. This rearrangement joins TRBV20-1 to TRBJ2-3, with D maybe TRBD2 (6 bases). The CDR3 spans 15 residues. Germline V gene lookup returns CDR1 DFQATT and CDR2 SNEGSKA (reference sequence). The V gene lost 1 base and the J gene lost 2 bases, with 13 bases spanning the gap. The sequenced CDR3 bases are TGCAGTGCTAGAGGCGAACCGGACTACACAGATACG. Residues: CSARGEPDYTDT. The full CDR3 protein is CSARGEPDYTDTQYF.

This clone was seen ten or more times. The read ends 3 residues before the CDR3 terminus; that terminus is restored from the germline J gene. This rearrangement joins TRBV6-2 or TRBV6-3 to TRBJ2-2; the D gene is possibly TRBD1 (6 bases). The germline gives CDR1 MNHEY, CDR2 SVGEGT. This CDR3 has 14 residues. V lost 7 bases and J 7 bases, leaving 16 bases between the germline ends. The CDR3 region is CASTPTGGHGELFF. Incomplete CDR3 DNA: TGTGCCAGCACCCCTACTGGGGGCCACGGGGAG.

This clone was picked up a small number of times. The CDR3 extends 3 residues past the end of the read, so its final part is completed from the germline J gene. The chain combines TRBV10-2 with TRBJ1-1; the D gene is possibly TRBD1 (6 bases). Germline V gene data show CDR1 as WSHSY and CDR2 as SAAADI. V was cut by 6 bases and J by 0 bases, with 11 bases left in between. This CDR3 spans 14 amino acids. The CDR3: CASRLQGLNTEAFF. The part of the CDR3 DNA that was read is TGCGCCAGCAGGCTACAGGGTCTGAACACTGAA.

In its sample, this clone was seen many times. The missing CDR3 end, 3 residues past where the read stops, is filled in from the germline J gene. The chain carries TRBV7-2 and TRBJ2-1; 7 positions match TRBD1. Germline loops: CDR1 SGHTA, CDR2 FQGNSA. This CDR3 region has 13 residues. Unmatched junction bases numbered 6, after V lost 5 bases and J lost 8 bases. The CDR3 is CASSQGQIDEQFF. CDR3 DNA, as far as it was read: TGTGCCAGCAGCCAGGGACAGATCGATGAG.

The sample holds many counts of this clone. The read ends 3 residues early relative to the CDR3; the germline J gene fills the gap. The chain links TRBV5-4 to TRBJ1-1, with D unresolved. Germline lookup yields CDR1 SGHNT and CDR2 YYREEE (reference sequence). The CDR3 length is 14 residues. V dropped 4 bases and J dropped 4 bases, with 14 bases sitting between them. CDR3 sequence: CASSQRVEGTEAFF. CDR3 DNA, as far as it was read: TGTGCCAGCAGCCAGAGGGTGGAAGGCACTGAA.

The sample holds many counts of this clone. The read ends 3 residues before the CDR3 terminus; that terminus is restored from the germline J gene. The chain uses TRBV30 and TRBJ1-2; TRBD1 matches at 7 bases. Germline V gene sequence: CDR1 GTSNPN, CDR2 SVGIG (reference sequence). This CDR3 is 12 amino acids long. The sequenced CDR3 bases are TGTGCCTGGGGTGACAGGGCTAGGGGC. Protein sequence: CAWGDRARG. The complete CDR3 sequence is CAWGDRARGYTF.

This clone showed up many times. The CDR3 goes on 3 residues after the read ends, and that part is filled in from the germline J gene. The genes are TRBV7-2 and TRBJ1-2, with D maybe TRBD1 (6 bases). Germline V CDR1 and CDR2: SGHTA, FQGNSA. The CDR3 runs to 14 residues. V gave up 3 bases and J gave up 2 bases, with 10 bases separating them. The DNA read from the CDR3 is TGTGCCAGCAGCTTCGGGGGGGCAAACTATGGC. Its translation: CASSFGGANYG. The whole CDR3 protein is CASSFGGANYGYTF.

This clone was seen a few times. The observed sequence ends 3 residues before the CDR3 terminus, with the missing tail filled in from the germline J gene. The rearrangement uses TRBV16 and TRBJ2-1; D is uncertain. The V end was cut by 3 bases, the J end by 7 bases, with 4 bases between. Germline V gene data show CDR1 as KGHSY and CDR2 as FQNENV. The CDR3 is made up of 11 amino acids. CDR3: CASSHSNEQFF. The sequenced CDR3 bases are TGTGCCAGCAGCCACTCTAATGAG.

This clone was observed many times. The CDR3 is cut off 3 residues early in the read; its end comes from the germline J gene. The same CDR3 is also encoded by other DNA sequences in this sample. The chain joins TRBV19 to TRBJ2-1; 11 nucleotides agree with TRBD2. This CDR3 has 16 residues. Germline CDR1 and CDR2: LNHDA and SQIVND (reference sequence). The J segment lost 7 bases and the V segment lost 4 bases, leaving 9 bases of the junction unmatched. The CDR3 here is CASSRPTSGGMNEQFF. The DNA read from the CDR3 is TGTGCCAGTAGTAGACCAACTAGCGGGGGAATGAATGAG.

This clone has at least ten counts. Read data end 3 residues before the CDR3 end; the end is taken from the germline J gene. The chain combines TRBV12-5 with TRBJ2-5; D uncertain. The CDR3 has 17 amino acids. The germline V gene encodes CDR1 LGHNT and CDR2 FRNRAP. V lost 6 bases to trimming and J lost 5 bases, with 25 bases between them. CDR3 loop: CASGISNWNPGEETQYF. The CDR3 bases that were read are TGTGCTAGTGGGATCAGTAACTGGAATCCGGGTGAGGAGACC.

This clone showed up many times. The read ends 3 residues before the CDR3 terminus; that terminus is restored from the germline J gene. The chain recombines TRBV2 with TRBJ2-3; maybe TRBD1 (6 bases). Germline V gene sequence: CDR1 SNHLY, CDR2 FYNNEI. V was cut by 10 bases and J by 4 bases, with 15 bases left in between. The CDR3 covers 13 residues. CDR3 DNA, as far as it was read: TGTGCCACCAGAGGTGACAGGTCAGATACG. This codes for CATRGDRSDT. From start to end, the CDR3 is CATRGDRSDTQYF. Looking up the rest from reference TRBV2 and TRBJ2-3 gives the full variable domain: EPEVTQTPSHQVTQMGQEVILRCVPISNHLYFYWYRQILGQKVEFLVSFYNNEISEKSEIFDDQFSVERPDGSNFTLKIRSTKLEDSAMYFCATRGDRSDTQYFGPGTRLTVL.

This clone was picked up many times. The observed sequence ends 3 residues before the CDR3 terminus, with the missing tail filled in from the germline J gene. The rearrangement joins TRBV20-1 to TRBJ1-2, with D maybe TRBD1 (5 bases). Germline-derived CDR1 and CDR2 are DFQATT and SNEGSKA (reference sequence). V lost 0 bases to trimming and J lost 7 bases, with 33 bases between them. This CDR3 contains 20 residues. Incomplete CDR3 DNA: TGCAGTGCTAGAGAGTCTTCTGTAGGGGCGGAGGGGAGGGTGGTTTTTGGC. Its protein is CSARESSVGAEGRVVFG. The complete CDR3 reads CSARESSVGAEGRVVFGYTF.

This clone was detected only a few times. The read ends 3 residues shy of where the CDR3 ends; the end is completed using the germline J gene. The chain links TRBV10-2 to TRBJ2-7; TRBD2 matches 7 bases. Germline V CDR1 and CDR2: WSHSY, SAAADI. The CDR3 has 14 residues. Trimming cost V 3 bases and J 6 bases; bases outside gene matches: 8. CDR3 sequence: CASSDVAGAGEQYF. The DNA read from the CDR3 is TGCGCCAGCAGTGATGTGGCGGGAGCTGGCGAG.

Many counts were recorded for this clone. The read comes to an end 3 residues before the CDR3 does, leaving the germline J gene to fill in the end. The rearrangement links TRBV7-2 to TRBJ2-7, with 7 bases aligning to TRBD1. The junction had 11 bases not matched to a gene; V was cut back by 4 bases and J by 5 bases. The germline CDR1 and CDR2 sequences are SGHTA and FQGNSA. The CDR3 is 15 amino acids. The CDR3 reads CASSSWTGRGNEQYF. Incomplete CDR3 DNA: TGTGCCAGCAGCTCTTGGACAGGTCGGGGCAACGAG.